In its sample, the clone carrying this T cell receptor (beta chain) was seen once. The sample originates from a study of blood T cell repertoires in COVID-19. At the level of the study: Samples of COVID-19 (acute and convalescent) were obtained from the United States, Italy and Spain. Sources were T cells, B-cell-depleted T cells, or PBMCs; the material itself was cDNA or gDNA.

The participants were between roughly 18 and 100 years old and came from about two dozen US areas. Allocation to cohorts depended on clinical history reported by the participants. Libraries were prepared by immunoSEQ multiplex PCR; TCRdb keeps only in-frame clonotypes and omits some of them. This table holds approximately 130,000 clones, less than 90% found once. This clonotype was sampled from a man aged 30 to 45 who had recovered from COVID-19. Sequencing was performed on PBMCs or T cells enriched from blood (not recorded which).

The CDR3 coding sequence is TGTGCCAGTACCCCCTGGACTAGCGGGAGTCGTGGCACCGGGGAGCTGTTTTTT. This gives the protein CASTPWTSGSRGTGELFF. The chain is built from TRBV19 and TRBJ2-2, with TRBD2 matching over 13 bases. Germline lookup yields CDR1 LNHDA and CDR2 SQIVND (reference sequence). V lost 7 bases, J lost 4 bases, and 12 bases stayed unmatched. The CDR3 has 18 amino acids.